The T cell receptor beta chain under discussion was sequenced for a study of blood T cell repertoires in COVID-19. CDR1 is SGHDT, CDR2 YYEEEE, per germline. CDR3 length: 14 residues. The V end was cut by 4 bases, the J end by 3 bases, with 10 bases between. Repertoires were generated with immunoSEQ multiplex PCR, while TCRdb's copy carries only in-frame clones and drops some. The sample consists of over 300,000 clones, 80% to 90% of them appearing once. The origin of this receptor is a young man who had recovered from COVID-19. Sequenced: PBMCs or T cells enriched from blood (not recorded which). V is TRBV5-6 and J is TRBJ2-2; D ambiguous. This CDR3 is CASSLRVDTGELFF. DNA for the CDR3: TGTGCCAGCAGCCTTCGGGTAGACACCGGGGAGCTGTTTTTT.